These 32 T cell receptor beta chains were all obtained from the same sample, sequenced in a study of cytomegalovirus exposure and HLA in healthy donors (dated by TCRdb to about 2017). The library was obtained by the immunoSEQ multiplex PCR assay. For the multiplex PCR, a mixture combining 60 forward primers for TCR Vbeta segments and 13 reverse primers for TCR Jbeta segments was used. Sourced from immuneACCESS, this table was stored by TCRdb with only in-frame sequences that have V and J called. A share of the clones is absent; for the studies checked, an unresolved V gene accounts for under half, and the remainder has no known explanation. This sample's table contains some 150,000 clones. 2.2% of the sample lies in the top ten. Material for sequencing was PBMCs. Source of these receptors: a woman between 18 and 29 years old in good health and CMV-seronegative.

V and J are TRBV7-3 and TRBJ2-5, with D perhaps assigned TRBD1 or TRBD2 (6 bases each). The J call may not be correct, given that the DNA end is closer to TRBJ2-7. Germline CDR1 SGHTA, CDR2 FQGTGA. CDR3 length: 14 residues. The CDR3 here is CASSDGGGSYEQYF. The CDR3 DNA sequence: TGTGCCAGCAGCGATGGAGGGGGCTCCTACGAGCAGTACTTC.

Written as DNA, the CDR3 is TGTGCCTGGAGTACAGGGGTCTACTATGGCTACACCTTC. This codes for CAWSTGVYYGYTF. V usage is TRBV30 and J usage is TRBJ1-2; 7 bases agree with TRBD1. The germline gives CDR1 GTSNPN, CDR2 SVGIG (reference sequence). CDR3 length: 13 amino acids. Trimming cost V 2 bases and J 3 bases; bases outside gene matches: 3.

The chain uses TRBV2 and TRBJ1-1, with D perhaps TRBD1 (5 bases). The CDR3 has 14 amino acids. CDR1 is SNHLY, CDR2 FYNNEI, per germline. The V end was cut by 8 bases, the J end by 5 bases, with 18 bases between. The chain's CDR3 is CASGGEKENTEAFF. The CDR3 DNA reads as TGTGCCAGCGGGGGGGAGAAGGAGAATACTGAAGCTTTCTTT.

The chain combines TRBV5-4 with TRBJ2-1; TRBD2 aligns across 8 bases. CDR3 size: 15 residues. The germline gives CDR1 SGHNT, CDR2 YYREEE (reference sequence). Trimming took 5 bases from V and 7 from J; bases not matched to a gene: 11. The CDR3 coding sequence is TGTGCCAGCAGTTCCAGCGGGAGCACGTATAATGAGCAGTTCTTC. Its protein product is CASSSSGSTYNEQFF.

V gene TRBV5-4 combines with J gene TRBJ2-3, with a possible D match to TRBD2 (5 bases). CDR1 and CDR2 (germline): SGHNT, YYREEE (reference sequence). The CDR3 has 18 amino acids. V lost 0 bases to trimming and J lost 1 base, with 18 bases between them. The CDR3 loop reads CASSLGGRGSSGTDTQYF. In DNA, the CDR3 is TGTGCCAGCAGCTTGGGTGGGAGAGGATCATCGGGCACAGATACGCAGTATTTT.

The chain uses TRBV7-3 and TRBJ2-1; 9 bases align to TRBD2. With V trimmed by 5 bases and J by 9 bases, 8 bases remained unmatched. Germline values: CDR1 SGHTA, CDR2 FQGTGA. The CDR3 covers 14 residues. The CDR3 DNA follows: TGTGCCAGCAGCCCGGCCGGGACTAGCAGTGAGCAGTTCTTC. Protein sequence: CASSPAGTSSEQFF.

The chain joins TRBV29-1 to TRBJ2-2, with a weak D call TRBD2 (5 bases). The germline V gene encodes CDR1 SQVTM and CDR2 ANQGSEA. Trimming removed 5 bases at V and 0 bases at J, with 13 bases between. There are 15 residues in the CDR3. In DNA form, the CDR3 reads TGCAGCGTTTCCCCCGCGGGCACGAACACCGGGGAGCTGTTTTTT. Amino acid sequence: CSVSPAGTNTGELFF.

The chain carries TRBV30 and TRBJ2-2; 12 bases are a match to TRBD2. The length of the CDR3 is 14 residues. V lost 8 bases, J lost 8 bases, and 9 bases stayed unmatched. Germline V gene lookup returns CDR1 GTSNPN and CDR2 SVGIG (reference sequence). The CDR3 protein is CAGSSGRAWGELFF. In DNA form, the CDR3 reads TGTGCCGGATCTAGCGGGAGGGCGTGGGGGGAGCTGTTTTTT.

This chain connects TRBV6-1 to TRBJ2-7; 7 bases fit TRBD2. The germline CDR1 and CDR2 sequences are MNHNS and SASEGT. The V and J ends lost 0 bases and 4 bases, in that order; junction bases with no gene match: 6. The CDR3 runs 15 residues. DNA for the CDR3: TGTGCCAGCAGTGAAGCCCGGACTAGGGAGTACGAGCAGTACGTC. It codes for CASSEARTREYEQYV.

The gene calls are TRBV9 and TRBJ2-5; the D is unclear. The V end was cut by 0 bases, the J end by 5 bases, with 14 bases between. Germline-derived CDR1 and CDR2 are SGDLS and YYNGEE. The CDR3 is 15 residues long. The CDR3 loop is CASSVATVPGETQYF. The CDR3 DNA is TGTGCCAGCAGCGTAGCTACTGTTCCCGGGGAGACCCAGTACTTC. Looking up the rest from reference TRBV9 and TRBJ2-5 gives the full variable domain: DSGVTQTPKHLITATGQRVTLRCSPRSGDLSVYWYQQSLDQGLQFLIQYYNGEERAKGNILERFSAQQFPDLHSELNLSSLELGDSALYFCASSVATVPGETQYFGPGTRLLVL.

This chain links TRBV7-2 with TRBJ1-1; D is undetermined. Deletions cut 8 bases from V and 10 bases from J, with 14 bases between. CDR3 length equals 11 residues. Germline CDR1 SGHTA, CDR2 FQGNSA. CDR3 in amino acids: CASRIDSAAFF. The CDR3 region has the DNA TGTGCCAGCCGGATCGACTCAGCAGCTTTCTTT.

The chain has TRBV27 and TRBJ1-2, with D perhaps matching TRBD1 (6 bases). The length of the CDR3 is 16 residues. V dropped 1 base and J dropped 4 bases, with 16 bases sitting between them. Germline lookup yields CDR1 MNHEY and CDR2 SMNVEV (reference sequence). The CDR3 loop reads CASSLFAQGRLYGYTF. The DNA for the CDR3 is TGTGCCAGCAGTTTATTCGCCCAGGGGAGACTCTATGGCTACACCTTC.

This rearrangement joins TRBV6-6 to TRBJ2-1, with 9 bases identical to TRBD1. This CDR3 has 16 residues. Germline CDR1 reads MNHNY; CDR2 reads SVGAGI (reference sequence). J lost 5 bases, V lost 0 bases, and 5 bases had no gene match. This CDR3 reads CASSYSWTGVNNEQFF. The CDR3 coding sequence is TGTGCCAGCAGTTACTCTTGGACAGGGGTAAACAATGAGCAGTTCTTC.

This chain uses TRBV15 with TRBJ1-2; TRBD1 matches 7 bases. Trimming took 5 bases from V and 5 from J; bases not matched to a gene: 14. From germline, CDR1 is LNHNV and CDR2 YYDKDF (reference sequence). CDR3 length equals 16 residues. The CDR3 spells CATSPSPFSRGYGYTF. For the CDR3, the DNA is TGTGCCACCAGCCCCTCCCCGTTTTCCAGGGGGTATGGCTACACCTTC.

The genes are TRBV28 and TRBJ2-1; 7 nucleotides match TRBD2. CDR1 is MDHEN and CDR2 is SYDVKM in the germline V gene. There are 11 residues in the CDR3. With V trimmed by 6 bases and J by 9 bases, 2 bases remained unmatched. The CDR3 DNA sequence: TGTGCCAGCAGGGGGGGGGTTGAGCAGTTCTTC. Translating gives CASRGGVEQFF.

The V gene is TRBV19, the J gene TRBJ1-3; D might be TRBD1 (6 bases). V was clipped by 6 bases and J by 3 bases, with 15 bases between them. The CDR3 runs 15 residues. Germline assignment: CDR1 LNHDA and CDR2 SQIVND (reference sequence). The CDR3 spells CASSSQGFSGNTIYF. The CDR3 DNA reads as TGTGCCAGTAGCTCACAGGGATTTAGTGGAAACACCATATATTTT.

J is TRBJ2-1 and V is TRBV4-1; 11 positions match TRBD2. The CDR3 is 16 amino acids. The ends lost 4 bases at V and 3 bases at J; junction bases unmatched: 5. Germline-derived CDR1 and CDR2 are MGHRA and YSYEKL. CDR3 sequence reads: CASSPAGTSGYNEQFF. In nucleotides, the CDR3 is TGCGCCAGCAGCCCCGCAGGGACTAGCGGCTACAATGAGCAGTTCTTC.

The chain uses TRBV21-1 and TRBJ2-1; no DNA check was done on the table's D call, TRBD2. TRBV21-1 corresponds to a pseudogene. This CDR3 region has 16 residues. The CDR3 is CASSKAPGRGYNEQFF. As DNA, the CDR3 is TGTGCCAGCAGCAAAGCTCCGGGAAGAGGCTACAATGAGCAGTTCTTC.

The chain uses TRBV14 and TRBJ2-3; 8 bases agree with TRBD2. CDR3 length: 14 residues. Germline lookup yields CDR1 SGHDN and CDR2 FVKESK. V lost 3 bases, J lost 1 base, and 0 bases stayed unmatched. For the CDR3, the DNA is TGTGCCAGCAGCCATAGCGGGGGCACAGATACGCAGTATTTT. It encodes CASSHSGGTDTQYF.

The rearrangement joins TRBV15 to TRBJ1-1; D not certain. Germline V gives CDR1 LNHNV, CDR2 YYDKDF (reference sequence). V was clipped by 3 bases and J by 7 bases, with 9 bases between them. This CDR3 contains 12 residues. The CDR3 bases are TGTGCCACCAGCAGGGGCTGGAATGAAGCTTTCTTT. This encodes CATSRGWNEAFF.

V and J are TRBV4-2 and TRBJ1-5; a weak D match, TRBD1 (5 bases). Germline CDR1 and CDR2: LGHNA and YNFKEQ. There are 16 residues in the CDR3. Trimming stripped 1 base from V and 6 bases from J, with 16 bases between. CDR3 coding DNA: TGTGCCAGCAGCCAAGCCGCGGGGGGGGAATTTCAGCCCCAGCATTTT. It yields the protein CASSQAAGGEFQPQHF.

V is TRBV7-9 and J is TRBJ2-7; D remains unclear. V shed 1 base and J shed 7 bases, with 14 bases lying between them. The CDR3 has 14 residues. Germline CDR1 is SEHNR and CDR2 is FQNEAQ (reference sequence). The CDR3 protein is CASSLVGAAWEQYF. The CDR3 DNA follows: TGTGCCAGCAGCTTAGTCGGAGCAGCCTGGGAGCAGTACTTC.

The gene calls are TRBV7-3 and TRBJ2-1; 9 bases align to TRBD2. The trim removed 5 bases at V and 8 bases at J, leaving 13 bases unmatched. Germline V lookup: CDR1 SGHTA, CDR2 FQGTGA. This CDR3 is 16 amino acids long. The CDR3 protein is CASSLRGRASVDEQFF. In nucleotides, the CDR3 is TGTGCCAGCAGCCTCCGCGGGAGGGCCTCAGTCGATGAGCAGTTCTTC.

The rearrangement uses TRBV7-9 and TRBJ2-1, with no clear D. V lost 11 bases and J 0 bases, leaving 11 bases between the germline ends. Germline CDR1 is SEHNR and CDR2 is FQNEAQ (reference sequence). The CDR3 has 13 residues. As DNA, the CDR3 is TGTGCCGGAAGAAGGAGCTCCTACAATGAGCAGTTCTTC. Translated, it gives CAGRRSSYNEQFF.

The CDR3, as DNA: TGTGCCAGCAGCGGGCAGGGGAACACCGGGGAGCTGTTTTTT. Amino acid sequence: CASSGQGNTGELFF. The chain is built from TRBV7-2 and TRBJ2-2; D perhaps matches TRBD1 (5 bases). The germline V gene has CDR1 SGHTA and CDR2 FQGNSA. V lost 5 bases and J 1 base, leaving 8 bases between the germline ends. The CDR3 extends over 14 amino acids. Looking up the rest from reference TRBV7-2 and TRBJ2-2 gives the full variable domain: GAGVSQSPSNKVTEKGKDVELRCDPISGHTALYWYRQSLGQGLEFLIYFQGNSAPDKSGLPSDRFSAERTGGSVSTLTIQRTQQEDSAVYLCASSGQGNTGELFFGEGSRLTVL.

The chain carries TRBV6-1 and TRBJ2-5, with TRBD1 as a possible D gene (8 bases). The germline V gene encodes CDR1 MNHNS and CDR2 SASEGT. CDR3 length: 15 amino acids. V was pared by 5 bases and J by 2 bases, with 15 bases between. The DNA of the CDR3 is TGTGCCAGCAGTCCCGGACAGGGAGGGCAAGAGACCCAGTACTTC. Its translation: CASSPGQGGQETQYF.

This sequence joins TRBV4-3 and TRBJ2-5; 15 bases line up with TRBD2. Trimming at V came to 0 bases and at J to 5 bases, leaving 7 bases not matched to a gene. CDR3 length equals 18 residues. Germline V gene sequence: CDR1 LGHNA, CDR2 YSLEER. This CDR3 is CASSQDRTSGRGGETQYF. The CDR3 nucleotides read TGCGCCAGCAGCCAAGATCGGACTAGCGGGAGGGGCGGGGAGACCCAGTACTTC.

J is TRBJ2-3 and V is TRBV7-2, with a possible D match to TRBD2 (5 bases). Germline CDR1 reads SGHTA; CDR2 reads FQGNSA. The CDR3 extends over 15 amino acids. Between the trimmed V and J ends, which lost 3 bases and 6 bases, there was a span of 16 bases. For the CDR3, the DNA is TGTGCCAGCAGCTTCGAAGGGAGTCTCCGCGATACGCAGTATTTT. Translating it yields CASSFEGSLRDTQYF.

The chain has TRBV4-2 and TRBJ2-1; D remains unclear. The length of the CDR3 is 16 residues. Germline lookup yields CDR1 LGHNA and CDR2 YNFKEQ. The V end lost 4 bases, the J end lost 4 bases, and 17 bases lay between the germline ends. The CDR3 DNA reads as TGTGCCAGCAGCCTCAGAAAATCGGCGGTATACAATGAGCAGTTCTTC. Residues: CASSLRKSAVYNEQFF.

This chain uses TRBV11-2 with TRBJ1-2, with D perhaps TRBD1 (5 bases). V shed 5 bases and J shed 6 bases, with 22 bases lying between them. This CDR3 comprises 16 residues. Germline assignment: CDR1 SGHAT and CDR2 FQNNGV. The CDR3 nucleotides are TGTGCCAGCAGCCGCCGGAATGCAGGGTTAATCGATGGCTACACCTTC. It yields the protein CASSRRNAGLIDGYTF.

The chain links TRBV7-3 to TRBJ2-1; the match to TRBD1 covers 9 bases. Per germline, CDR1 SGHTA and CDR2 FQGTGA. CDR3 length equals 15 residues. The junction had 8 bases not matched to a gene; V was cut back by 3 bases and J by 8 bases. CDR3 in DNA: TGTGCCAGCAGCTTGGGGAACAGGGGGCGGGATGAGCAGTTCTTC. Protein product: CASSLGNRGRDEQFF.

The chain uses TRBV30 and TRBJ1-4; D gene unclear. Germline values: CDR1 GTSNPN, CDR2 SVGIG (reference sequence). With 2 bases removed from V and 6 bases from J, the gap between germline ends came to 13 bases. The CDR3 consists of 14 residues. The CDR3 sequence: CAWSSGIFDEKLFF. DNA of the CDR3: TGTGCCTGGAGTTCGGGGATCTTTGATGAAAAACTGTTTTTT.